Given below is one T cell receptor beta chain in context. Its antigen is not identified. The CDR3 has 14 amino acids. Germline V gene sequence: CDR1 MNHEY, CDR2 SMNVEV (reference sequence). Trimming stripped 5 bases from V and 5 bases from J, with 15 bases between. This entry is derived from a study of graft-versus-host responses after intestinal transplantation. Study results and caveats: Patients with graft-donor T cell macrochimerism had high graft-versus-host to host-versus-graft clonal ratios in allografts.

The method was immunoSEQ multiplex PCR; TCRdb's version includes in-frame clones alone and lacks a portion of them. The sample carries under 75,000 clones, around 90% recorded once. Material: unstimulated CD8+ T cells sorted from spleen or lymph node cells, obtained before transplant. The V call is TRBV27, the J call TRBJ2-5; weak D call: TRBD2 (6 bases). This clonotype was obtained from a human donor who was the organ donor for an intestinal transplant. CDR3 protein: CASSPRLGEETQYF. CDR3 nucleotides: TGTGCCAGCAGTCCGCGACTAGGAGAGGAGACCCAGTACTTC.